This T cell receptor beta chain was identified in a study of tumor-infiltrating lymphocytes in localized non-small cell lung cancer. The CDR3 contains 16 residues. The germline V gene encodes CDR1 SEHNR and CDR2 FQNEAQ (reference sequence). With 0 bases removed from V and 3 bases from J, the gap between germline ends came to 14 bases. Findings and limits, study-wide: Technical variation could not be separated from intratumor heterogeneity here. No T-cell fraction difference was seen between IM1 and IM2 tumors.

Worth noting for this clone: Its antigen remains unknown.

Only in-frame clones appear in the TCRdb table, and some are missing; sequencing was by immunoSEQ multiplex PCR. Of 16,000 or so clones listed, over 70% are singletons. The chain couples TRBV7-9 to TRBJ1-2; D gene uncertain. The clonotype comes from a human donor with non-small cell lung cancer. Source material: lung tumor tissue. CDR3 residues: CASSLALSEYDYGYTF. CDR3 DNA: TGTGCCAGCAGCTTAGCGCTGTCGGAATACGACTATGGCTACACCTTC.